The 21 T cell receptor beta chains in this list originate from one sample, sequenced in a study of diagnostic markers for celiac disease. Following a re-call of the reads, TCRdb has one entry per CDR3 protein and lacks DNA. This repertoire includes just over 7,500 distinct CDR3 sequences. The sample comprised either unsorted cells or a sorted T cell fraction (not recorded which). The receptors were sampled from a human donor. This table probably holds off-target reads from a library built for another chain.

V and J are TRBV14 and TRBJ2-1; TCRdb proposes TRBD2, but this gene call is untestable without DNA. Germline values: CDR1 SGHDN, CDR2 FVKESK. The CDR3 is 16 amino acids. CDR3: CASSQEGAARYNEQFF.

Its frequency marks this clonotype as medium-sized (0.01 to 0.1%). The chain uses TRBV15 and TRBJ1-4. Germline CDR1 LNHNV, CDR2 YYDKDF (reference sequence). The CDR3 runs to 15 residues. The CDR3 loop is CATSTSYGHNEKLFF. The entire variable domain, with the rest obtained from reference TRBV15 and TRBJ1-4, is as follows: DAMVIQNPRYQVTQFGKPVTLSCSQTLNHNVMYWYQQKSSQAPKLLFHYYDKDFNNEADTPDNFQSRRPNTSFCFLDIRSPGLGDTAMYLCATSTSYGHNEKLFFGSGTQLSVL.

The chain carries TRBV15 and TRBJ2-3; TCRdb reports TRBD2, a call that lacks DNA to check it against. The CDR3 covers 15 residues. The germline V gene encodes CDR1 LNHNV and CDR2 YYDKDF (reference sequence). The CDR3 loop reads CATSRGLPVTDTQYF.

The chain's CDR3 is CASSILRDTEAFF. The chain uses TRBV19 and TRBJ1-1. Germline V gene lookup returns CDR1 LNHDA and CDR2 SQIVND (reference sequence). This CDR3 comprises 13 residues. The variable domain in full, with the rest retrieved from reference TRBV19 and TRBJ1-1, is DGGITQSPKYLFRKEGQNVTLSCEQNLNHDAMYWYRQDPGQGLRLIYYSQIVNDFQKGDIAEGYSVSREKKESFPLTVTSAQKNPTAFYLCASSILRDTEAFFGQGTRLTVV.

The rearrangement uses TRBV6-5 and TRBJ1-2; TCRdb picks TRBD1, but there is no DNA to check that call. The CDR3 spans 13 residues. Germline-derived CDR1 and CDR2 are MNHEY and SVGAGI. The CDR3 sequence: CASSYSGTSGYTF.

This chain uses TRBV28 with TRBJ1-5; TCRdb lists TRBD1, though no DNA is available to test this call. The germline gives CDR1 MDHEN, CDR2 SYDVKM. This CDR3 is built from 16 residues. The CDR3 reads CASSFIQGNPNQPQHF.

This clonotype is deemed medium-sized by its frequency. The rearrangement links TRBV10-3 to TRBJ1-2; TCRdb outputs TRBD1, but without DNA this stays unchecked. The CDR3 covers 16 residues. Per the germline V gene, CDR1 is ENHRY and CDR2 is SYGVKD. The CDR3 protein is CAISESGTGQTYGYTF.

V and J are TRBV20-1 and TRBJ1-1; TCRdb names TRBD1, which stays unverified in the absence of DNA. Per germline, CDR1 DFQATT and CDR2 SNEGSKA (reference sequence). The CDR3 has 13 residues. The CDR3 sequence is CSAQTTGNTEAFF.

This clonotype is labeled medium-sized (0.01 to 0.1%) based on frequency. The chain has TRBV15 and TRBJ1-6; with no DNA, the TCRdb D assignment of TRBD1 cannot be verified. The length of the CDR3 is 14 residues. In germline, CDR1 is LNHNV, CDR2 YYDKDF (reference sequence). Here the CDR3 reads CATSRGGAGSPLHF.

The CDR3 spells CASSPRPLGAEQFF. V and J are TRBV5-5 and TRBJ2-1; the TCRdb D gene call, TRBD1, has no DNA to confirm it. In germline, CDR1 is SGHKS, CDR2 YYEKEE (reference sequence). There are 14 residues in the CDR3.

This clonotype is deemed medium-sized by its frequency. The chain has TRBV6-5 and TRBJ1-1. CDR3 length: 15 amino acids. Germline CDR1 reads MNHEY; CDR2 reads SVGAGI. The CDR3 protein is CASSAGESTGTEAFF.

The V and J genes are TRBV28 and TRBJ1-1; with no DNA, the TCRdb D assignment of TRBD1 cannot be verified. The germline CDR1 and CDR2 sequences are MDHEN and SYDVKM. The length of the CDR3 is 11 residues. CDR3 sequence reads: CASKQADGAFF.

This clonotype ranks as medium-sized in terms of frequency. The chain is built from TRBV9 and TRBJ2-7; there is no DNA to check the TCRdb D call of TRBD1. The germline gives CDR1 SGDLS, CDR2 YYNGEE. CDR3 size: 14 residues. CDR3 loop: CASTPGTGGSEQYF.

The rearrangement uses TRBV20-1 and TRBJ2-5; TCRdb indicates TRBD1, and absent DNA this call remains unverified. CDR3 length equals 14 residues. Germline-derived CDR1 and CDR2 are DFQATT and SNEGSKA (reference sequence). This chain's CDR3 is CSANKDRVVGTQYF.

This clonotype ranks as medium-sized in terms of frequency. The chain recombines TRBV5-1 with TRBJ2-5; there is no DNA to check the TCRdb D call of TRBD1. The CDR3 runs 16 residues. CDR1 and CDR2 from the germline V gene are SGHRS and YFSETQ. CDR3 region: CASSLVPGRQQETQYF.

This clonotype ranks as medium-sized in terms of frequency. The V gene is TRBV7-2, the J gene TRBJ1-1. The CDR3 length is 14 residues. CDR1 is SGHTA, CDR2 FQGNSA, per germline. CDR3 amino acids: CASSLAGINTEAFF.

The rearrangement links TRBV7-2 to TRBJ2-1; there is no DNA to check the TCRdb D call of TRBD1. Germline loops: CDR1 SGHTA, CDR2 FQGNSA. The CDR3 consists of 13 residues. The CDR3 loop reads CASSPQAWGEQFF.

The chain couples TRBV18 to TRBJ1-4; TCRdb outputs TRBD1, but without DNA this stays unchecked. This CDR3 comprises 17 residues. Germline lookup yields CDR1 KGHSH and CDR2 LQKENI. CDR3 sequence reads: CASSPWGTDATNEKLFF.

Measured by frequency, this clonotype is medium-sized (0.01 to 0.1%). J is TRBJ2-3 and V is TRBV20-1; TCRdb returns TRBD2, unconfirmable since there is no DNA. CDR3 length equals 15 residues. Germline lookup yields CDR1 DFQATT and CDR2 SNEGSKA (reference sequence). This CDR3 reads CSARDRAGGLDTQYF.

The V gene is TRBV20-1, the J gene TRBJ2-3; TCRdb's D call of TRBD2 is untestable without DNA. CDR1 and CDR2 (germline): DFQATT, SNEGSKA (reference sequence). The CDR3 consists of 12 residues. The CDR3 here is CSAKGHADTQYF.

According to its frequency, this clonotype is medium-sized. The chain links TRBV4-2 to TRBJ1-2; checking the TCRdb D call of TRBD1 is not possible without DNA. The CDR3 spans 15 residues. Looked up from germline, CDR1 is LGHNA and CDR2 is YNFKEQ. Here the CDR3 reads CASSPGQDPNYGYTF.